This T cell receptor beta chain was recovered during a study of Ad26.COV2.S vaccination and SARS-CoV-2 variants. On the study more broadly: Donor was in the COV1001 Ad26.COV2.S trial arm. Participants got Ad26.COV2.S intramuscularly, once or twice 56 days apart.

Treatment of the sample: roughly 20 received Ad26.COV2.S at low or high dose, single or two shots; five or six received placebo; per-sample allocation not given. The samples were gathered on day 63 after the first injection of vaccine or placebo. Study-wide results and limits: Possible underestimation of total T cell responses by the TCR breadth and depth analyses was noted.

Remarks on this clone: Its target is unknown. This CDR3 is also generated by other DNA sequences in the sample.

The repertoire was sequenced with immunoSEQ multiplex PCR; TCRdb's copy has only in-frame clones and lacks some. The table shows roughly 460,000 clones, with 89% occurring only once. This receptor was identified in a person between 18 and 65 years old who received the Ad26.COV2.S COVID-19 vaccine or a placebo. The starting material was peripheral blood, obtained in a trial of Ad26.COV2.S vaccine versus placebo.

For the CDR3, the DNA is TGTGCCAGCAGTACAACAGGGGACTATGGCTACACCTTC. This encodes CASSTTGDYGYTF. The rearrangement uses TRBV6-5 and TRBJ1-2, with 7 bases that match TRBD1. The CDR3 runs to 13 residues. Trimming at V came to 5 bases and at J to 3 bases, leaving 3 bases not matched to a gene. The germline V gene has CDR1 MNHEY and CDR2 SVGAGI.